This TCR beta chain was captured by sequencing in a study of molecular identifiers for immune sequencing clone quantification. The authors gated naive CD8 T cells as CD8+CD4-CCR7+CD45RA+ for sorting. This clonotype was seen repeatedly, ten times or more. TCRdb reprocessed the PCR reads via MiXCR and lists one record per CDR3 protein. The data hold about 36,000 distinct CDR3 sequences, with around a sixth observed a single time. Trimming pared 6 bases from V and 0 bases from J, leaving 15 bases between. This CDR3 has 15 amino acids. Germline V gene sequence: CDR1 MNHEY, CDR2 SVGAGI. The TCR originated in a human donor in good health. Some libraries in this study had Jurkat cell RNA spiked in. The chain joins TRBV6-5 to TRBJ2-7; perhaps D is TRBD1 or TRBD2 (5 bases each). Sequences were obtained from naive CD8+ T cells from blood, with Jurkat cell RNA spiked in. Subset defined: FACS-sorted CD8+CD4-CCR7+CD45RA+ naive T cells. The chain's CDR3 is CASSPLGVSSYEQYF. The CDR3 DNA reads TGTGCCAGCAGCCCCTTGGGGGTGAGCTCCTACGAGCAGTACTTC.